This record looks at one T cell receptor (beta chain) sequence and its context. Per the authors' pipeline: Researchers report that nucleated cell counts were estimated from reference gene primer amplification. Libraries were prepared by immunoSEQ multiplex PCR; TCRdb keeps only in-frame clonotypes and omits some of them. That table is the source of V, J and clone size, and D and trimming were worked out from the DNA. The sample comprises about 64,000 clones, approximately 75% of which are singletons, and approximately 15% rests with the top ten. CDR3 size: 15 residues. CDR1 is MNHEY, CDR2 SVGAGI, per germline. Trimming shortened V by 7 bases and J by 0 bases, and 12 bases separated the two germline ends. The data derive from a study of blood T cell repertoires in COVID-19. Study at large: Samples came from the United States, Italy and Spain, spanning acute and convalescent COVID-19. The cDNA or gDNA used as material had been derived from T cells, B-cell-depleted T cells, or PBMCs.

This sequence joins TRBV6-5 and TRBJ1-4; possibly TRBD1 for D (6 bases). The sample comprised peripheral blood. The source is a man of 80 years or more with acute or convalescent COVID-19. DNA for the CDR3: TGTGCCAGCAACTTACAGGGTTCAACTAATGAAAAACTGTTTTTT. Amino acid sequence: CASNLQGSTNEKLFF.